The TCR beta chain described here comes from a study of spatial heterogeneity in lung cancer. Study at large: Samples were donated by 72 untreated early-stage non-small cell lung cancer patients. Where available, sequencing covered follow-up PBMC samples, taken at a median of around 25 months after resection.

The V end was cut by 3 bases, the J end by 1 base, with 12 bases between. Looked up from germline, CDR1 is MDHEN and CDR2 is SYDVKM. The CDR3 is 16 residues long. TCRdb re-called the 5' RACE reads with MiXCR, one entry per CDR3 protein. Of about 120,000 distinct CDR3 sequences in the sample, over 9% were seen once. This clonotype has at least ten counts. Its antigen is not known. Study results and limitations: Whereas they appeared in blood less at follow-up, ubiquitous expanded tumor TCRs appeared there more at resection.

As for time point: blood at routine non-recurrence follow-up after resection. Sequencing was performed on whole RNA extracted from tumor and nontumor lung tissue, or from frozen PBMC, and the material was left unsorted. The source was PBMCs, collected at follow-up. The source is a male donor with early-stage non-small cell lung cancer. The chain is built from TRBV28 and TRBJ2-2, with D possibly matching TRBD1 (5 bases). CDR3 amino acids: CASSFGRGKNTGELFF. The CDR3 DNA reads as TGTGCCAGCAGTTTCGGAAGGGGCAAGAACACCGGGGAGCTGTTTTTT.